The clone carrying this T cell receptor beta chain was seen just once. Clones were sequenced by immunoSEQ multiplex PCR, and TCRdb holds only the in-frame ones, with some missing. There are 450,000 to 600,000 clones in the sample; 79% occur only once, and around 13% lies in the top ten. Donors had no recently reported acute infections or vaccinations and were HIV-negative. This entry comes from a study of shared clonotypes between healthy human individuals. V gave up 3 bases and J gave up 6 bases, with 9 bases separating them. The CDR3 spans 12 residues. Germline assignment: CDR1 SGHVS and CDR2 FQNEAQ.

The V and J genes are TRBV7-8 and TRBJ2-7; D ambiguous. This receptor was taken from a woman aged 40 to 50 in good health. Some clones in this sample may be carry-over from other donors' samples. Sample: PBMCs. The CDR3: CASSFIAAEQYF. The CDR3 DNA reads TGTGCCAGCAGCTTCATAGCAGCCGAGCAGTACTTC.